This entry lists 25 T cell receptor beta chains sequenced from one sample in a study of CD8 T cells in ankylosing spondylitis. MiXCR, run by TCRdb on the 5' RACE reads, gives a single entry per CDR3 protein. The repertoire includes around 250,000 distinct CDR3 sequences, over 8.5% of them detected once, and around 6.5% sits in the top ten. The specimen was blood, either unsorted or a sorted T cell fraction (not recorded which). Receptors were obtained from a male donor with ankylosing spondylitis or in good health (not recorded which).

The chain recombines TRBV5-1 with TRBJ1-1; 8 positions match TRBD1. Germline-derived CDR1 and CDR2 are SGHRS and YFSETQ. The CDR3 consists of 15 residues. Trimming removed 4 bases from V and 11 bases from J; junction bases left unmatched: 16. The CDR3 DNA reads as TGCGCCAGCAGCGAAACCGGACAGGGAAATAATTATGCTTTCTTT. It yields the protein CASSETGQGNNYAFF.

This chain connects TRBV3-1 to TRBJ1-1; no clear D gene. V shed 4 bases and J shed 1 base, with 13 bases lying between them. Per the germline V gene, CDR1 is LGHDT and CDR2 is YNNKEL (reference sequence). The CDR3 runs to 15 residues. CDR3 region: CASSLGPGTNTEAFF. The DNA for the CDR3 is TGTGCCAGCAGCCTAGGACCGGGAACGAACACTGAAGCTTTCTTT.

The sample holds many counts of this clonotype. The chain is built from TRBV29-1 and TRBJ2-3; no firm D call. The CDR3 is 16 amino acids. The germline V gene has CDR1 SQVTM and CDR2 ANQGSEA. The V gene lost 4 bases and the J gene lost 0 bases, with 17 bases spanning the gap. The CDR3 region is CSVGGVGQRSTDTQYF. The CDR3 DNA follows: TGCAGCGTTGGTGGCGTAGGCCAGCGAAGCACAGATACGCAGTATTTT.

The genes are TRBV4-2 and TRBJ1-1; D remains unclear. The CDR3 extends over 13 amino acids. CDR1 is LGHNA, CDR2 YNFKEQ, per germline. V lost 2 bases and J 6 bases, leaving 10 bases between the germline ends. In nucleotides, the CDR3 is TGTGCCAGCAGCCAACCGTACAGCCCTGAAGCTTTCTTT. Amino acids: CASSQPYSPEAFF.

This chain connects TRBV20-1 to TRBJ1-2; D not resolved. Germline lookup yields CDR1 DFQATT and CDR2 SNEGSKA (reference sequence). This CDR3 region has 13 residues. V lost 4 bases to trimming and J lost 5 bases, with 14 bases between them. CDR3 DNA: TGCAGTGCTACCGTCCCGGCGAGATATGGCTACACCTTC. Encoded protein: CSATVPARYGYTF.

This clonotype has a count of ten or more. CDR3: CASSFNVGSGHEQFF. The CDR3 DNA reads TGTGCCAGCAGCTTTAACGTCGGTTCCGGGCATGAGCAGTTCTTC. The rearrangement uses TRBV7-3 and TRBJ2-1; D gene unclear. This CDR3 has 15 amino acids. CDR1 and CDR2 (germline): SGHTA, FQGTGA. The germline V and J ends were trimmed by 3 bases and 8 bases, with 17 bases remaining between them.

In this sample, this clonotype turned up a few times. One end of the junction does not line up with germline, which may come from a read error. The chain employs TRBV7-9 and TRBJ1-1; D remains ambiguous. This CDR3 is built from 12 residues. Germline V gene lookup returns CDR1 SEHNR and CDR2 FQNEAQ (reference sequence). CDR3 DNA sequence: TGTGCCAGCAGCCCTCAACCCACTGAAGTTTTCTTT. Encoded protein: CASSPQPTEVFF.

This clonotype appeared many times. V usage is TRBV14 and J usage is TRBJ2-2; D uncertain. This CDR3 comprises 13 residues. Trimming shortened V by 4 bases and J by 4 bases, and 7 bases separated the two germline ends. The V gene's germline CDR1 is SGHDN and CDR2 FVKESK. CDR3 sequence: CASSPIFTGELFF. CDR3 bases: TGTGCCAGCAGCCCCATATTCACCGGGGAGCTGTTTTTT.

This clonotype was picked up many times. The rearrangement links TRBV13 to TRBJ2-5; the D is unclear. V lost 4 bases and J lost 5, with 8 bases in between. Germline values: CDR1 PRHDT, CDR2 FYEKMQ (reference sequence). The CDR3 consists of 12 residues. The CDR3 bases are TGTGCCAGCAGCTCTGCAAGGGAGACCCAGTACTTC. This translates into CASSSARETQYF.

This clonotype has a count of ten or more. This rearrangement joins TRBV5-1 to TRBJ2-7, with 14 bases that match TRBD2. V was pared by 3 bases and J by 2 bases, with 7 bases of the junction left unmatched. Germline V lookup: CDR1 SGHRS, CDR2 YFSETQ. The CDR3 consists of 17 residues. The CDR3 loop is CASSSGLAGGRTYEQYF. The CDR3 region has the DNA TGCGCCAGCAGCTCAGGACTAGCGGGAGGCCGTACCTACGAGCAGTACTTC.

This clonotype was observed a handful of times. The chain employs TRBV29-1 and TRBJ2-1; the D gene is possibly TRBD1 (6 bases). Germline-derived CDR1 and CDR2 are SQVTM and ANQGSEA. This CDR3 region has 12 residues. Trimming removed 6 bases from V and 6 bases from J, with 12 bases in between. In nucleotides, the CDR3 is TGCAGCGTAGTACAGGGAACCAATGAGCAGTTCTTC. Protein sequence: CSVVQGTNEQFF.

The chain joins TRBV24-1 to TRBJ1-5; D is unclear. The CDR3 sequence is 12 residues long. The V end was cut by 3 bases, the J end by 10 bases, with 9 bases between. Germline assignment: CDR1 KGHDR and CDR2 SFDVKD. CDR3 region: CATSDTPGPQHF. CDR3 DNA: TGTGCCACCAGTGATACACCGGGACCCCAGCATTTT.

This clonotype has a count of ten or more. V usage is TRBV12-3 or TRBV12-4 and J usage is TRBJ2-3, with 14 nucleotides matching TRBD2. The CDR3 has 17 residues. J was trimmed by 3 bases and V by 5 bases; bases with no gene match: 7. CDR3 in DNA: TGTGCCAGCAGTCGACTAGCGGGGGGGCTCGGAACAGATACGCAGTATTTT. It is translated as CASSRLAGGLGTDTQYF.

This clonotype occurred a few times. This chain connects TRBV10-3 to TRBJ2-7; 9 bases match TRBD2. The V gene end was trimmed by 8 bases and the J gene end by 5 bases; junction bases not matched to a gene: 16. CDR3 length equals 16 residues. CDR1 is ENHRY, CDR2 SYGVKD, per germline. This CDR3 reads CAIGGLAREGINEQYF. Written as DNA, the CDR3 is TGTGCCATCGGTGGGCTCGCGCGGGAGGGAATCAACGAGCAGTACTTC.

This clonotype was recorded a few times. This rearrangement joins TRBV7-2 to TRBJ2-1; 8 nucleotides line up with TRBD2. CDR1 and CDR2 (germline): SGHTA, FQGNSA. The trim removed 5 bases at V and 7 bases at J, leaving 7 bases unmatched. The CDR3 consists of 14 residues. CDR3 residues: CASSAGLVRNEQFF. CDR3 in DNA: TGTGCCAGCAGCGCGGGACTAGTGAGGAATGAGCAGTTCTTC.

This clonotype was counted ten times or more. The V gene is TRBV12-3 or TRBV12-4, the J gene TRBJ2-1; perhaps TRBD1 as D (6 bases). The CDR3 length is 13 residues. V was shortened by 2 bases and J by 9 bases, with 11 bases between the two germline ends. The CDR3 coding sequence is TGTGCCAGCAGTTTAAGGCGAGGGGGTGAGCAGTTCTTC. Protein product: CASSLRRGGEQFF.

This clonotype was counted many times. The J gene is TRBJ2-5, the V gene TRBV3-1, with unresolved D. The CDR3 extends over 14 amino acids. Trimming stripped 3 bases from V and 3 bases from J, with 11 bases between. Germline CDR1 reads LGHDT; CDR2 reads YNNKEL (reference sequence). CDR3 amino acids: CASSHGRRKETQYF. The CDR3 region has the DNA TGTGCCAGCAGCCATGGGCGGCGGAAAGAGACCCAGTACTTC.

Many counts were recorded for this clonotype. V and J are TRBV20-1 and TRBJ2-1; TRBD2 agrees at 8 bases. Germline V gene sequence: CDR1 DFQATT, CDR2 SNEGSKA (reference sequence). Unmatched junction bases numbered 13, after V lost 5 bases and J lost 4 bases. CDR3 size: 16 residues. The CDR3 loop is CSAAALGLARYNEQFF. In DNA form, the CDR3 reads TGCAGTGCTGCCGCCCTCGGACTAGCCCGATACAATGAGCAGTTCTTC.

The sample holds a few counts of this clonotype. The V gene is TRBV12-3 or TRBV12-4, the J gene TRBJ2-3; TRBD1 might be the D (5 bases). With 3 bases removed from V and 2 bases from J, the gap between germline ends came to 24 bases. This CDR3 region has 19 residues. The CDR3 nucleotides read TGTGCCAGCAGTTTTACCATCCAAGGACCAGGGTCCCACACAGATACGCAGTATTTT. Its translation: CASSFTIQGPGSHTDTQYF.

This clonotype has at least ten counts. The rearrangement links TRBV9 to TRBJ1-5; D gene ambiguous. The CDR3 totals 14 residues. CDR1 is SGDLS and CDR2 is YYNGEE in the germline V gene. Trimming took off 3 bases at V and 0 bases at J, with 7 bases between the two ends. The CDR3 loop is CASSGGNSNQPQHF. The CDR3 coding sequence is TGTGCCAGCAGCGGAGGCAATAGCAATCAGCCCCAGCATTTT.

V gene TRBV20-1 combines with J gene TRBJ2-3, with 10 bases that match TRBD1. Per the germline V gene, CDR1 is DFQATT and CDR2 is SNEGSKA (reference sequence). There are 13 residues in the CDR3. V was pared by 7 bases and J by 6 bases, with 7 bases of the junction left unmatched. The CDR3 nucleotides are TGCAGTGACCCTGGACAGGGGGGGGATACGCAGTATTTT. This translates into CSDPGQGGDTQYF.

In DNA form, the CDR3 reads TGTGCCAGTAGTATAGGAGCGGCCCTCTACGAGCAGTACTTC. Amino acids: CASSIGAALYEQYF. This chain joins TRBV19 and TRBJ2-7; D is possibly TRBD2 (5 bases). From germline, CDR1 is LNHDA and CDR2 SQIVND (reference sequence). V was pared by 1 base and J by 3 bases, with 10 bases between. The CDR3 is made up of 14 amino acids.

V and J are TRBV7-2 and TRBJ1-2; D is possibly TRBD1 (6 bases). CDR1 and CDR2 (germline): SGHTA, FQGNSA. The CDR3 spans 15 residues. Trimming left V 2 bases short and J 0 bases short, with 10 bases between. This chain's CDR3 is CASSLQGQSNYGYTF. The CDR3 region has the DNA TGTGCCAGCAGCTTACAGGGGCAATCTAACTATGGCTACACCTTC.

This clonotype has ten or more counts. The rearrangement joins TRBV5-1 to TRBJ2-3; no definite D call. The germline V gene has CDR1 SGHRS and CDR2 YFSETQ. V was trimmed by 0 bases and J by 0 bases, leaving 5 bases between them. The CDR3 length is 14 residues. In nucleotides, the CDR3 is TGCGCCAGCAGCTTGGCTCGAAGCACAGATACGCAGTATTTT. Translation gives CASSLARSTDTQYF.

This clonotype was observed many times. This sequence joins TRBV5-1 and TRBJ2-2, with D tentatively TRBD1 (6 bases). CDR1 is SGHRS, CDR2 YFSETQ, per germline. Trimming removed 0 bases at V and 6 bases at J, with 12 bases between. The CDR3 extends over 15 amino acids. The CDR3 sequence: CASSLGIRGAGELFF. The CDR3 DNA reads as TGCGCCAGCAGCTTGGGCATCAGGGGCGCCGGGGAGCTGTTTTTT.